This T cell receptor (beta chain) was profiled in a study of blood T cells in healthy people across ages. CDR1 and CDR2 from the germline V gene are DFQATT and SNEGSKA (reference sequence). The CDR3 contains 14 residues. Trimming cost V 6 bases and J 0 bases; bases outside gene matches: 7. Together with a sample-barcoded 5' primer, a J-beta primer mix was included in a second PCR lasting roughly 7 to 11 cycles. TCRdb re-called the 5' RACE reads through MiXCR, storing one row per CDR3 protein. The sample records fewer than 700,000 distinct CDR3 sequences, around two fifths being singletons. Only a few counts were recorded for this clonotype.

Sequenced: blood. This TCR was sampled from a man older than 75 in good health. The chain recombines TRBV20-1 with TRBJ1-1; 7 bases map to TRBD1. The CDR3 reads CSAPGQLMNTEAFF. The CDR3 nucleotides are TGCAGTGCCCCGGGACAGCTTATGAACACTGAAGCTTTCTTT.